Below, 20 T cell receptor beta chains from the same sample are listed, as sequenced in a study of breast tumors, draining lymph nodes, adjacent tissues. TCRdb called the multiplex PCR reads again in MiXCR, with one record for every CDR3 protein. Of some 170,000 distinct CDR3 sequences listed, approximately 33% are singletons. The lymph nodes were axillary draining lymph nodes from breast cancer patients. Sample: axillary lymph node tissue. These receptors originate from a female donor with breast cancer. Some clones in this sample may be carry-over from other donors' samples.

This clonotype has at least ten counts. The chain employs TRBV7-2 and TRBJ2-1; a possible D gene is TRBD1 (5 bases). This CDR3 contains 18 residues. Trimming took 5 bases from V and 1 from J, leaving 21 bases between them. From germline, CDR1 is SGHTA and CDR2 FQGNSA. The CDR3 coding sequence is TGTGCCAGCAGCCCGGCCCCGTTCCAGGGTCGGTCCTACAATGAGCAGTTCTTC. Its translation is CASSPAPFQGRSYNEQFF. Combining the CDR3 with reference TRBV7-2 and TRBJ2-1 gives the whole variable domain GAGVSQSPSNKVTEKGKDVELRCDPISGHTALYWYRQSLGQGLEFLIYFQGNSAPDKSGLPSDRFSAERTGGSVSTLTIQRTQQEDSAVYLCASSPAPFQGRSYNEQFFGPGTRLTVL.

This clonotype was picked up many times. The chain links TRBV6-1 to TRBJ1-5; D call uncertain. V was shortened by 6 bases and J by 6 bases, with 15 bases between the two germline ends. The CDR3 covers 14 residues. The germline gives CDR1 MNHNS, CDR2 SASEGT. The CDR3 sequence: CASSYGPGGQPQHF. As DNA, the CDR3 is TGTGCCAGCAGCTACGGTCCTGGAGGTCAGCCCCAGCATTTT.

This clonotype was recorded many times. V and J are TRBV29-1 and TRBJ2-2, with D hard to call. The CDR3 spans 13 residues. The V and J ends lost 3 bases and 0 bases respectively, with 5 bases between them. The germline CDR1 and CDR2 sequences are SQVTM and ANQGSEA. The CDR3 region is CSVDPSNTGELFF. CDR3 in DNA: TGCAGCGTTGACCCATCGAACACCGGGGAGCTGTTTTTT.

At least ten counts were recorded for this clonotype. The chain carries TRBV7-3 and TRBJ2-6; 9 positions agree with TRBD2. V dropped 2 bases and J dropped 12; count of bases not matched to a gene: 14. This CDR3 comprises 17 residues. Germline V CDR1 and CDR2: SGHTA, FQGTGA. The CDR3 loop is CASSLLPLTSGSGVLTF. The DNA for the CDR3 is TGTGCCAGCAGCTTACTCCCCCTGACTAGCGGTTCAGGCGTCCTGACTTTC. The whole variable domain, remainder taken from reference TRBV7-3 and TRBJ2-6, is GAGVSQTPSNKVTEKGKYVELRCDPISGHTALYWYRQSLGQGPEFLIYFQGTGAADDSGLPNDRFFAVRPEGSVSTLKIQRTERGDSAVYLCASSLLPLTSGSGVLTFGAGSRLTVL.

The CDR3 region has the DNA TGTGCCAGCAGTACAACACTGTACAATGAGCAGTTCTTC. Translated, it gives CASSTTLYNEQFF. The chain has TRBV6-2 or TRBV6-3 and TRBJ2-1; D uncertain. The CDR3 runs to 13 residues. Deletions cut 5 bases from V and 4 bases from J, with 9 bases between. The germline gives CDR1 MNHEY, CDR2 SVGEGT.

Many counts were recorded for this clonotype. V is TRBV5-1 and J is TRBJ2-3; D is unclear. From germline, CDR1 is SGHRS and CDR2 YFSETQ. Trimming stripped 0 bases from V and 0 bases from J, with 14 bases between. The CDR3 runs 17 residues. CDR3 amino acids: CASSLGSAPTSTDTQYF. In DNA, the CDR3 is TGCGCCAGCAGCTTGGGGAGCGCTCCTACTAGCACAGATACGCAGTATTTT.

A single count supports this clonotype. This sequence joins TRBV19 and TRBJ2-2; D tentatively reads TRBD1 or TRBD2 (5 bases each). In germline, CDR1 is LNHDA, CDR2 SQIVND (reference sequence). CDR3 size: 15 residues. V lost 6 bases and J lost 17, with 28 bases in between. CDR3 residues: CASSTTGLGSGEPFF. The CDR3 DNA follows: TGTGCCAGTAGCACTACAGGTCTGGGTTCCGGGGAGCCATTTTTT.

This clonotype appeared many times. The V call is TRBV20-1, the J call TRBJ2-7, with 8 bases identical to TRBD1. The CDR3 contains 14 residues. Germline values: CDR1 DFQATT, CDR2 SNEGSKA (reference sequence). Trimming removed 2 bases from V and 6 bases from J; junction bases left unmatched: 9. The CDR3 reads CSARSGTGASEQYF. CDR3 coding DNA: TGCAGTGCTAGATCCGGGACAGGAGCCTCCGAGCAGTACTTC.

This clonotype was seen at least ten times. The DNA for the CDR3 is TGTGCCAGCAGTTACGACCACCGAGCCTACGAGCAGTACTTC. This sequence encodes CASSYDHRAYEQYF. This chain joins TRBV6-5 and TRBJ2-7; D unresolved. The CDR3 loop spans 14 amino acids. Trimming pared 2 bases from V and 2 bases from J, leaving 10 bases between. The germline CDR1 and CDR2 sequences are MNHEY and SVGAGI.

In this sample, this clonotype turned up a few times. At one end the junction does not follow the germline gene, possibly because of a read error. The chain has TRBV12-3 or TRBV12-4 and TRBJ1-2; D gene uncertain. The CDR3 extends over 14 amino acids. The CDR3 DNA sequence: TGTGCCAGCAGTTTCACGATGGGTTTGGGAGGCTACGCCTTC. Protein sequence: CASSFTMGLGGYAF.

The V gene is TRBV7-8, the J gene TRBJ2-1, with 7 bases fitting TRBD2. After removal of 0 bases from V and 9 bases from J, the junction contained 5 bases not matched to a gene. Germline CDR1 and CDR2: SGHVS and FQNEAQ. This CDR3 region has 14 residues. CDR3 sequence (DNA): TGTGCCAGCAGCTTAGCTATTTGGGAGGGTGAGCAGTTCTTC. Encoded protein: CASSLAIWEGEQFF. The full variable domain, with the rest looked up from reference TRBV7-8 and TRBJ2-1, is GAGVSQSPRYKVAKRGQDVALRCDPISGHVSLFWYQQALGQGPEFLTYFQNEAQLDKSGLPSDRFFAERPEGSVSTLKIQRTQQEDSAVYLCASSLAIWEGEQFFGPGTRLTVL.

The chain carries TRBV27 and TRBJ1-6; D gene unclear. The V gene's germline CDR1 is MNHEY and CDR2 SMNVEV (reference sequence). This CDR3 is built from 17 residues. V was cut by 6 bases and J by 10 bases, with 25 bases left in between. CDR3: CASSPALREQTRSPLHF. The CDR3 DNA follows: TGTGCCAGCAGCCCAGCCCTAAGGGAACAGACTAGATCACCCCTCCACTTT.

The V gene is TRBV25-1, the J gene TRBJ2-1; 10 bases map to TRBD2. The CDR3 length is 18 residues. V lost 2 bases to trimming and J lost 0 bases; unmatched junction nucleotides: 7. Germline assignment: CDR1 MGHDK and CDR2 SYGVNS. The CDR3 DNA reads TGTGCCAGCAGTGAACTTCTAGCGGGAGAGAGCTCCTACAATGAGCAGTTCTTC. Its protein is CASSELLAGESSYNEQFF.

The chain has TRBV5-1 and TRBJ2-3; either TRBD1 or TRBD2 may fit D (6 bases each). The ends were cut back, 2 bases at V and 11 bases at J, with 18 bases in the middle. Germline CDR1 and CDR2: SGHRS and YFSETQ. This CDR3 contains 14 residues. The CDR3 DNA reads as TGCGCCAGCAGCTTAGCGACGGGGGACAATGAGCAGTATTTT. Amino acid sequence: CASSLATGDNEQYF.

This clonotype was seen repeatedly, ten times or more. CDR3 coding DNA: TGTGCCAGCAGCGGCCGGGGGGGCCCCCAAGAGACCCAGTACTTC. As protein: CASSGRGGPQETQYF. The chain recombines TRBV9 with TRBJ2-5; 8 bases are shared with TRBD2. The CDR3 is 15 amino acids. CDR1 is SGDLS and CDR2 is YYNGEE in the germline V gene. J gave up 1 base and V 3 bases, and 5 bases lay outside the gene matches. Complete variable domain (other parts from reference TRBV9 and TRBJ2-5): DSGVTQTPKHLITATGQRVTLRCSPRSGDLSVYWYQQSLDQGLQFLIQYYNGEERAKGNILERFSAQQFPDLHSELNLSSLELGDSALYFCASSGRGGPQETQYFGPGTRLLVL.

This chain uses TRBV15 with TRBJ2-5, with D tentatively TRBD2 (5 bases). Trimming removed 5 bases from V and 5 bases from J, with 12 bases in between. The CDR3 totals 13 residues. The germline V gene encodes CDR1 LNHNV and CDR2 YYDKDF (reference sequence). The CDR3 DNA reads as TGTGCCACCAGCTCCTTTGGCGGGGAGACCCAGTACTTC. It yields the protein CATSSFGGETQYF. The whole variable domain, filled in from reference TRBV15 and TRBJ2-5, reads DAMVIQNPRYQVTQFGKPVTLSCSQTLNHNVMYWYQQKSSQAPKLLFHYYDKDFNNEADTPDNFQSRRPNTSFCFLDIRSPGLGDTAMYLCATSSFGGETQYFGPGTRLLVL.

With respect to this clonotype: This could be a read error, since a much larger clone is one nucleotide away. V gene TRBV29-1 combines with J gene TRBJ1-1; 9 nucleotides line up with TRBD1. The CDR3 has 11 residues. Per the germline V gene, CDR1 is SQVTM and CDR2 is ANQGSEA. The CDR3 protein is CGVGQGTEAFF. CDR3 coding DNA: TGCGGCGTAGGACAGGGGACTGAAGCTTTCTTT.

The chain employs TRBV29-1 and TRBJ2-2; D unresolved. With 4 bases removed from V and 0 bases from J, the gap between germline ends came to 6 bases. Germline CDR1 is SQVTM and CDR2 is ANQGSEA. This CDR3 is built from 13 residues. The CDR3 loop is CSVVTANTGELFF. The CDR3 DNA follows: TGCAGCGTTGTAACGGCGAACACCGGGGAGCTGTTTTTT.

Comment on this clonotype: A read error is likely, as this CDR3 ends without the conserved phenylalanine or tryptophan. The chain combines TRBV15 with TRBJ2-2; D may be TRBD1 (5 bases). CDR1 and CDR2 from the germline V gene are LNHNV and YYDKDF (reference sequence). The CDR3 loop spans 14 amino acids. Trimming took 0 bases from V and 11 from J, leaving 13 bases between them. The CDR3 bases are TGTGCCACCAGCAGAGATCGGGTCACAGGTGAGCTGTTTCTT. Protein sequence: CATSRDRVTGELFL.

Ten or more counts support this clonotype. The chain carries TRBV24-1 and TRBJ1-5; D gene unclear. Germline CDR1 is KGHDR and CDR2 is SFDVKD. The germline V and J ends were trimmed by 3 bases and 2 bases, with 16 bases remaining between them. This CDR3 region has 17 residues. CDR3 loop: CATSDPRSREGNQPQHF. The DNA for the CDR3 is TGTGCCACCAGTGATCCCAGGTCTCGGGAGGGCAATCAGCCCCAGCATTTT.